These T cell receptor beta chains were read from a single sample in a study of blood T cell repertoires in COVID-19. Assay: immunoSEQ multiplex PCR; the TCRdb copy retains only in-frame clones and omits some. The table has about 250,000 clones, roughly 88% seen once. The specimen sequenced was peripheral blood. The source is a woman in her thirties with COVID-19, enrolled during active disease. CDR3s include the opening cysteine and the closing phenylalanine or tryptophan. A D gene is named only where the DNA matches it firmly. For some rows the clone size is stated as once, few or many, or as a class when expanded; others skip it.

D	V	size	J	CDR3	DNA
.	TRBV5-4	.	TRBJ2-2	CASSNRVFSNTGELFF	TGTGCCAGCAGCAACAGGGTTTTTTCTAACACCGGGGAGCTGTTTTTT
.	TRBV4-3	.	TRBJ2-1	CASSQEGVEGNEQFF	TGCGCCAGCAGCCAAGAAGGAGTGGAAGGCAATGAGCAGTTCTTC
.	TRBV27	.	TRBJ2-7	CASTALGAGSAYEQYF	TGTGCCAGCACTGCACTGGGGGCAGGATCGGCCTACGAGCAGTACTTC
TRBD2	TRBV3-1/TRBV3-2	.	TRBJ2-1	CASSQDGTSGAYYNEQFF	TGTGCCAGCAGCCAAGACGGGACTAGCGGGGCATACTACAATGAGCAGTTCTTC
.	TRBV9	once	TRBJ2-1	CASSQGGGVDNEQFF	TGTGCCAGCAGCCAAGGGGGAGGGGTGGACAATGAGCAGTTCTTC
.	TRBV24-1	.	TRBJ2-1	CATSDSDSGNNEQFF	TGTGCCACCAGTGATTCCGATAGCGGAAACAATGAGCAGTTCTTC
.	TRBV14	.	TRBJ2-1	CASSLYGGSYNEQFF	TGTGCCAGCAGCCTTTACGGCGGCTCCTACAATGAGCAGTTCTTC
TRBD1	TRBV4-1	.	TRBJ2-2	CASSPLGQANTGELFF	TGCGCCAGCAGCCCTCTCGGACAGGCCAACACCGGGGAGCTGTTTTTT
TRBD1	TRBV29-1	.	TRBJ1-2	CSVEQGADYGYTF	TGCAGCGTAGAACAGGGGGCGGACTATGGCTACACCTTC
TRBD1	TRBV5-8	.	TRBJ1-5	CASSGTGGVQPQHF	TGTGCCAGCAGCGGGACAGGGGGCGTACAGCCCCAGCATTTT
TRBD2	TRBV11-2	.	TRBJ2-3	CASSFQSGRASTDTQYF	TGTGCCAGCAGCTTTCAGAGCGGGAGGGCCTCCACAGATACGCAGTATTTT
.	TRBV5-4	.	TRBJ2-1	CASSLRGGGRQEFF	TGTGCCAGCAGCTTACGAGGCGGAGGCCGTCAGGAGTTCTTC
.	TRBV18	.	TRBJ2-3	CASSLPGGTDTDTQYF	TGTGCCAGCTCACTCCCTGGGGGGACCGACACAGATACGCAGTATTTT
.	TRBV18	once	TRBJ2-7	CASSSSAETYEQYF	TGTGCCAGCTCATCCTCAGCGGAGACCTACGAGCAGTACTTC
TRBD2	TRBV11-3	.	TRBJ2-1	CASSLRRGGARNEQFF	TGTGCCAGCAGCTTACGTCGCGGGGGGGCTAGAAATGAGCAGTTCTTC
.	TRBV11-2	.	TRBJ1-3	CASSFLEGAGNTIYF	TGTGCCAGCAGCTTCTTAGAAGGGGCAGGAAACACCATATATTTT
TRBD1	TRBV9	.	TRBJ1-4	CASPRQGGGKLFF	TGTGCCAGCCCACGACAGGGAGGCGGAAAACTGTTTTTT
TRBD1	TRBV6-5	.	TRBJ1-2	CASGKGQGYGYTF	TGTGCCAGCGGAAAAGGACAGGGGTATGGCTACACCTTC
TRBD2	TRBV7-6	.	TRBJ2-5	CASSASGGQETQYF	TGTGCCAGCAGCGCCTCGGGGGGCCAAGAGACCCAGTACTTC
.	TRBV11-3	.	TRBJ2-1	CASSLDTDEQFF	TGTGCCAGCAGCTTAGATACAGATGAGCAGTTCTTC
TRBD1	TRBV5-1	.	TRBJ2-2	CASSAMTGVGELFF	TGCGCCAGCAGCGCGATGACAGGGGTTGGGGAGCTGTTTTTT
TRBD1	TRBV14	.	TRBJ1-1	CASSPGGQGWNTEAFF	TGTGCCAGCAGCCCGGGGGGACAGGGGTGGAACACTGAAGCTTTCTTT
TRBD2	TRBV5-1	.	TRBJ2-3	CASSRVIAGVGDTQYF	TGCGCCAGCAGCAGAGTTATAGCGGGAGTTGGAGATACGCAGTATTTT
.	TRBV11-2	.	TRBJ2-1	CASSFFMAGWGNEQFF	TGTGCCAGCAGCTTTTTTATGGCGGGGTGGGGAAATGAGCAGTTCTTC
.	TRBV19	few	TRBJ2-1	CASSMGYEQFF	TGTGCCAGTAGCATGGGCTATGAGCAGTTCTTC
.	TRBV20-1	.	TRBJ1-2	CSASDRTF	TGCAGTGCTAGTGACAGAACCTTC
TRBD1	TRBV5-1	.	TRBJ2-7	CASSLGGQGLREQYF	TGCGCCAGCAGTCTGGGGGGACAGGGGTTGAGAGAGCAGTACTTC
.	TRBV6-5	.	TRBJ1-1	CASSYSIVETEAFF	TGTGCCAGCAGTTACTCGATAGTGGAGACTGAAGCTTTCTTT
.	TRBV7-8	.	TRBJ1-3	CASSPDPPRQEYSGNTIYF	TGTGCCAGCAGCCCAGACCCTCCCAGACAGGAGTACTCTGGAAACACCATATATTTT